This entry concerns a single T cell receptor beta chain. Its cognate antigen is unknown. This sample was included in a study of T cell repertoires and HLA-DP antigens. In the study overall: CD4+ T cells were cocultured with HeLa cells expressing HLA-DP. General observations from the study: Clones undetected before culture averaged around 36% against one allele and approximately 50% against the other.

After removal of 1 base from V and 0 bases from J, the junction contained 5 bases not matched to a gene. CDR1 and CDR2 (germline): SGDLS, YYNGEE. This CDR3 comprises 17 residues. The data were produced by immunoSEQ multiplex PCR, yet TCRdb's version contains in-frame clones alone and is incomplete. The data hold around 90,000 clones, with approximately 86% observed a single time. Average purity of the negatively selected CD4+ T cells was just over 95%. Purity of the untouched CD4+ T cells was approximately 98%. The sequence was obtained from a man in his fifties or sixties in good health and CMV-seronegative. The chain couples TRBV9 to TRBJ2-2; 8 nucleotides match TRBD1. Material: CD4+ T cells from PBMCs. The CDR3 reads CASSVTGQGSNTGELFF. The CDR3, as DNA: TGTGCCAGCAGCGTAACTGGACAGGGTTCGAACACCGGGGAGCTGTTTTTT.